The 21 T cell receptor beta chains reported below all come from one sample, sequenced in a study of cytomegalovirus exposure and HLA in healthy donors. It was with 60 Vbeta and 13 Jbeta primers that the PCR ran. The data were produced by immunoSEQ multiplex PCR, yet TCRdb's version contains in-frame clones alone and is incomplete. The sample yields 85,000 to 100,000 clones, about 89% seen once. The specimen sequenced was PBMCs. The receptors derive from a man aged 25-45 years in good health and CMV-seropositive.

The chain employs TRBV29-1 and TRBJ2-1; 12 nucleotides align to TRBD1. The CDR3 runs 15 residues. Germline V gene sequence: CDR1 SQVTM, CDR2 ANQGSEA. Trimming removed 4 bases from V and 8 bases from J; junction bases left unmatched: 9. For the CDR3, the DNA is TGCAGCGTTGCCCCGGGACAGGGGGCTTTGGATGAGCAGTTCTTC. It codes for CSVAPGQGALDEQFF.

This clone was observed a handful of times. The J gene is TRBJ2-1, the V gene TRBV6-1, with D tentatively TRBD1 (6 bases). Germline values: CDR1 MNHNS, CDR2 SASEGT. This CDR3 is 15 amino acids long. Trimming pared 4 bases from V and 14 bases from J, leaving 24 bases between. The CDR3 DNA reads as TGTGCCAGCAGTGTGATTTCTGGACAGTCAGATAGGAAGTTCTTC. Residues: CASSVISGQSDRKFF.

The CDR3 nucleotides read TGTGCCAGCAGTTCCGGGACTAGCAGGGTGGAGACCCAGTACTTC. Its translation is CASSSGTSRVETQYF. The genes are TRBV7-3 and TRBJ2-5; TRBD2 matches 9 bases. Trimming removed 6 bases from V and 5 bases from J; junction bases left unmatched: 10. Looked up from germline, CDR1 is SGHTA and CDR2 is FQGTGA. This CDR3 contains 15 residues.

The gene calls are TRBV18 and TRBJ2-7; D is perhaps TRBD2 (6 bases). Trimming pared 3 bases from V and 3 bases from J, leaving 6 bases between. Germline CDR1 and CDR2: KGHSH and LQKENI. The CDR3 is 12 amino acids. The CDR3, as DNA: TGTGCCAGCTCACCGGAGGGCTACGAGCAGTACTTC. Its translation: CASSPEGYEQYF. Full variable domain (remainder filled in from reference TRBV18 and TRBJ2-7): NAGVMQNPRHLVRRRGQEARLRCSPMKGHSHVYWYRQLPEEGLKFMVYLQKENIIDESGMPKERFSAEFPKEGPSILRIQQVVRGDSAAYFCASSPEGYEQYFGPGTRLTVT.

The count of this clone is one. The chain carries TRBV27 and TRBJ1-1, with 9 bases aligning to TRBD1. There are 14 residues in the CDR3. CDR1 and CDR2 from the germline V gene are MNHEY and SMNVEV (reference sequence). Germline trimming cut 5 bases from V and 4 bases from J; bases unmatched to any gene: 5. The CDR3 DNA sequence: TGTGCCAGCAGTAAACAGGGGGCCTTCACTGAAGCTTTCTTT. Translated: CASSKQGAFTEAFF.

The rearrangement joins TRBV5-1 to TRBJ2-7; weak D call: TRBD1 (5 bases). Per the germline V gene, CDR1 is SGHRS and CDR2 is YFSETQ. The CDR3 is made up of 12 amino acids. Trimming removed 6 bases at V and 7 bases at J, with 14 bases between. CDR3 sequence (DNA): TGCGCCAGCACCACTCAAAGGGGAGAGCAGTACTTC. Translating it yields CASTTQRGEQYF.

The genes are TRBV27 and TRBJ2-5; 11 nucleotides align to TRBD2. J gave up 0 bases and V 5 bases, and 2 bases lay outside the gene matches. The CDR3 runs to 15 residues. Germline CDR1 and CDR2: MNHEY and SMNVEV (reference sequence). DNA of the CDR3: TGTGCCAGCAGTAGGGGACTAGCGGACCAAGAGACCCAGTACTTC. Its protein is CASSRGLADQETQYF.

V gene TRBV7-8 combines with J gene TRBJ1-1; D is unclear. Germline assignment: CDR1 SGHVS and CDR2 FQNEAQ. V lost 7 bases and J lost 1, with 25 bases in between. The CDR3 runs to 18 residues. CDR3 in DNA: TGTGCCAGCACCCTACGGGAGGGCCGACGGGCCGCGAACACTGAAGCTTTCTTT. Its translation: CASTLREGRRAANTEAFF.

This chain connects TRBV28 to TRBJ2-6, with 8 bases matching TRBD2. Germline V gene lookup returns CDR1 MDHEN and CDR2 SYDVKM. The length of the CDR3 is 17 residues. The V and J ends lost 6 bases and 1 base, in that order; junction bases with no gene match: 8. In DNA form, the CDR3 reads TGTGCCAGCAGGAGAGCGGGAGTGGGGTCTGGGGCCAACGTCCTGACTTTC. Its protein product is CASRRAGVGSGANVLTF. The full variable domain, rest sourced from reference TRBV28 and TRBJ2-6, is DVKVTQSSRYLVKRTGEKVFLECVQDMDHENMFWYRQDPGLGLRLIYFSYDVKMKEKGDIPEGYSVSREKKERFSLILESASTNQTSMYLCASRRAGVGSGANVLTFGAGSRLTVL.

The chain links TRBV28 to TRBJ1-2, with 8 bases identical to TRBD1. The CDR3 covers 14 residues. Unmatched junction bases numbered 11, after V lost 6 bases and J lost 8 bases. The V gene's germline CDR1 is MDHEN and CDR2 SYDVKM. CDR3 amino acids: CASRSTQGAQGYTF. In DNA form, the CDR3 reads TGTGCCAGCAGGTCAACTCAGGGGGCGCAGGGCTACACCTTC.

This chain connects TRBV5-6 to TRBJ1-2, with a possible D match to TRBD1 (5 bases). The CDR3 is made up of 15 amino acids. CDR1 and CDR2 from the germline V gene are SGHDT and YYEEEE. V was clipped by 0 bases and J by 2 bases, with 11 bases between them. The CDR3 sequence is CASSLVVAGNYGYTF. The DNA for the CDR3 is TGTGCCAGCAGCTTGGTAGTGGCAGGGAACTATGGCTACACCTTC.

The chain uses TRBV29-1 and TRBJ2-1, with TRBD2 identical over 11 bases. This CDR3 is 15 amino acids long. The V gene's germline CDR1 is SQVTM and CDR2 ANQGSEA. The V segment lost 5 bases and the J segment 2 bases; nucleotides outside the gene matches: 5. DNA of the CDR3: TGCAGCGTTACTAGCGGGAGTCTACCCTACAATGAGCAGTTCTTC. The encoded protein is CSVTSGSLPYNEQFF.

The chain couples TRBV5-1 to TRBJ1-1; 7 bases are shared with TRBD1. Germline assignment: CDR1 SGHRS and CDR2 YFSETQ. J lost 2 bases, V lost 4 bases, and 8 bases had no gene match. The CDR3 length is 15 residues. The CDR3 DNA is TGCGCCAGCAGCGTGACAGGGATTTCCAACACTGAAGCTTTCTTT. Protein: CASSVTGISNTEAFF.

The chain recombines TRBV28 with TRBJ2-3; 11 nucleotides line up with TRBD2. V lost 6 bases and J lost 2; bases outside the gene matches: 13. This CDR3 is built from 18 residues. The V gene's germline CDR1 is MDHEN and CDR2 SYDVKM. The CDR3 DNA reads TGTGCCAGCAGCCCACATTTGGGACTAGCGGAACTCACAGATACGCAGTATTTT. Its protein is CASSPHLGLAELTDTQYF.

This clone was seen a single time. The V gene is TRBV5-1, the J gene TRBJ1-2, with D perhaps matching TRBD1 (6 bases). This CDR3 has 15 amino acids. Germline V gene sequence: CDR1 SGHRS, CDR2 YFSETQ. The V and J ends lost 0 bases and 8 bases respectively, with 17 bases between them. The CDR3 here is CASSLGTTGPGGYTF. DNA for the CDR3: TGCGCCAGCAGCTTGGGAACCACAGGGCCAGGCGGCTACACCTTC.

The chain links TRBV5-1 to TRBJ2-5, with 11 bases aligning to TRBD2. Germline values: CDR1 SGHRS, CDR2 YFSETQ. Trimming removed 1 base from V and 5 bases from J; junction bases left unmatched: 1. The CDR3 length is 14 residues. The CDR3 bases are TGCGCCAGCAGCTTGTCTAGCGGGAGGGAGACCCAGTACTTC. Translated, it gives CASSLSSGRETQYF.

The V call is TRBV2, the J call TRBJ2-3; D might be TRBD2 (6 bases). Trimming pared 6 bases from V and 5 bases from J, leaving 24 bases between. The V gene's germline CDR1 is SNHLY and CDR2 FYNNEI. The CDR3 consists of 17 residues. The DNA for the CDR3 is TGTGCCAGCAGCGGGACTTACGACGGGACGGACTTAGATACGCAGTATTTT. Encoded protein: CASSGTYDGTDLDTQYF. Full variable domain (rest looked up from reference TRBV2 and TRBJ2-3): EPEVTQTPSHQVTQMGQEVILRCVPISNHLYFYWYRQILGQKVEFLVSFYNNEISEKSEIFDDQFSVERPDGSNFTLKIRSTKLEDSAMYFCASSGTYDGTDLDTQYFGPGTRLTVL.

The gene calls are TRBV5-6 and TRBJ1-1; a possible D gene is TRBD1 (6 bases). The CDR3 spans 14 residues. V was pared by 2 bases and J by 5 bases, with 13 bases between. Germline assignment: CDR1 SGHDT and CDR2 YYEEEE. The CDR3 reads CASSLQGSWTEAFF. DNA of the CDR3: TGTGCCAGCAGCTTACAGGGTTCTTGGACTGAAGCTTTCTTT. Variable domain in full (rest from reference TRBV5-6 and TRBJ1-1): DAGVTQSPTHLIKTRGQQVTLRCSPKSGHDTVSWYQQALGQGPQFIFQYYEEEERQRGNFPDRFSGHQFPNYSSELNVNALLLGDSALYLCASSLQGSWTEAFFGQGTRLTVV.

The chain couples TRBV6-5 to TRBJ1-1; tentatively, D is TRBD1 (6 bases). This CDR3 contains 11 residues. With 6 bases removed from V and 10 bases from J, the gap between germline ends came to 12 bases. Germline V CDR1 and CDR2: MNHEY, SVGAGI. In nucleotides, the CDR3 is TGTGCCAGCAGGTCCACAGGGTTAGCTTTCTTT. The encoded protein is CASRSTGLAFF.

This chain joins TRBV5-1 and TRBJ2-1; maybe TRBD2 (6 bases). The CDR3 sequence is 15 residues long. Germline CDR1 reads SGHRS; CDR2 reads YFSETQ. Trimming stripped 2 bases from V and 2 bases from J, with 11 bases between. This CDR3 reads CASSFGGVAYNEQFF. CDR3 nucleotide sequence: TGCGCCAGCAGCTTCGGGGGTGTTGCCTACAATGAGCAGTTCTTC.

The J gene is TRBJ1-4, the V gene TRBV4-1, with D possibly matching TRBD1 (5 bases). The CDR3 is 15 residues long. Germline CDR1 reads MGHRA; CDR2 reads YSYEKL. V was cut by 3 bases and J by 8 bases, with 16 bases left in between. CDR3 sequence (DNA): TGCGCCAGCAGCCAGGACGGGACGCGGGAAGAAAAACTGTTTTTT. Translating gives CASSQDGTREEKLFF.